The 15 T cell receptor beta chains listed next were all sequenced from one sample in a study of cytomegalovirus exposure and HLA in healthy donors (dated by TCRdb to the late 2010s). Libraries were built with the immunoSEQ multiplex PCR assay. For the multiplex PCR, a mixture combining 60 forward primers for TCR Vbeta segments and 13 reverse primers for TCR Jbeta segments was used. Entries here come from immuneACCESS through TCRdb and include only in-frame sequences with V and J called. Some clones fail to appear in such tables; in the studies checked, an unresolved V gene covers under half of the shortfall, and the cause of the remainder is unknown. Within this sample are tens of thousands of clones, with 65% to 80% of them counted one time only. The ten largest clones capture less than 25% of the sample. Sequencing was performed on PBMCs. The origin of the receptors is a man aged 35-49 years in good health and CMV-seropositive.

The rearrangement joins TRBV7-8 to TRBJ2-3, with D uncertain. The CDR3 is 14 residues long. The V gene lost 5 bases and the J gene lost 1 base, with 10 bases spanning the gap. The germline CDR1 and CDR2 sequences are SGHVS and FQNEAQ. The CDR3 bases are TGTGCCAGCAGCCCCAAAACGGGCACAGATACGCAGTATTTT. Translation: CASSPKTGTDTQYF.

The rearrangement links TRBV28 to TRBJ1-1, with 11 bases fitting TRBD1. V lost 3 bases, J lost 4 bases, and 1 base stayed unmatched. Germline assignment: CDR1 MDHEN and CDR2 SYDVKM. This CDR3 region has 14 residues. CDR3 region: CASSLGQGGTEAFF. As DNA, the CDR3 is TGTGCCAGCAGTTTGGGACAGGGGGGCACTGAAGCTTTCTTT.

CDR3 nucleotides: TGTGCCTGGAGCACAGGGTGGGCCAGCTCTGGGGCCAACGTCCTGACTTTC. Its translation: CAWSTGWASSGANVLTF. This chain joins TRBV30 and TRBJ2-6, with D maybe TRBD1 (6 bases). The CDR3 loop spans 17 amino acids. V lost 3 bases and J 0 bases, leaving 15 bases between the germline ends. Germline assignment: CDR1 GTSNPN and CDR2 SVGIG (reference sequence).

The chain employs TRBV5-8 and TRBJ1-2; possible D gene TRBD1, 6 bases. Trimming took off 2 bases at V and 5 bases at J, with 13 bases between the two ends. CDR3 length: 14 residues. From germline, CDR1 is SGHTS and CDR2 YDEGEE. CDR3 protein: CASSFRTEGYGYTF. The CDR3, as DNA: TGTGCCAGCAGCTTCCGGACAGAGGGGTATGGCTACACCTTC.

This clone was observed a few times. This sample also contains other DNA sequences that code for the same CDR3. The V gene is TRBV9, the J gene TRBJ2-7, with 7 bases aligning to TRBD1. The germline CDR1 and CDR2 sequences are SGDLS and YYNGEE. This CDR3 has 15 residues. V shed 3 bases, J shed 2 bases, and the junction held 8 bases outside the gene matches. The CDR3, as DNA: TGTGCCAGCAGCGGAGGGGGACAGCCGACCTACGAGCAGTACTTC. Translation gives CASSGGGQPTYEQYF.

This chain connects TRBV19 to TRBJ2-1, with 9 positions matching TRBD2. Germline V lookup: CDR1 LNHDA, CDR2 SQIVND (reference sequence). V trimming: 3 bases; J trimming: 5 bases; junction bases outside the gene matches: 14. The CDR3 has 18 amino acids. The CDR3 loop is CASSIDSPSTSGDNEQFF. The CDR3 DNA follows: TGTGCCAGTAGTATCGACTCCCCATCGACTAGCGGAGACAATGAGCAGTTCTTC.

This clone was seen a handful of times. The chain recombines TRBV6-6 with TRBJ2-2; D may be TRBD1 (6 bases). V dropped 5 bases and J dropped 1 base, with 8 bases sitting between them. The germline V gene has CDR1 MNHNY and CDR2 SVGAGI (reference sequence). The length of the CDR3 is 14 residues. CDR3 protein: CASSTTGNTGELFF. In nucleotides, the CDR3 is TGTGCCAGCAGTACGACAGGGAACACCGGGGAGCTGTTTTTT.

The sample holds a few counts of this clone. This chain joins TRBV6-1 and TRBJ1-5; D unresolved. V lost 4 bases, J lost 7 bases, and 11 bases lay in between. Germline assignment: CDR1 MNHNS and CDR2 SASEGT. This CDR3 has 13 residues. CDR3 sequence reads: CASSVMGGQPQHF. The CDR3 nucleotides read TGTGCCAGCAGTGTTATGGGAGGCCAGCCCCAGCATTTT.

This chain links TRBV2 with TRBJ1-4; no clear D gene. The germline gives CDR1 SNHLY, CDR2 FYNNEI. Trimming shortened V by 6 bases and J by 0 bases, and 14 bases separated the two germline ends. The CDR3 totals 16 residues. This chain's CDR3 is CASSGGRDATNEKLFF. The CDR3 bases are TGTGCCAGCAGCGGAGGACGGGATGCAACTAATGAAAAACTGTTTTTT.

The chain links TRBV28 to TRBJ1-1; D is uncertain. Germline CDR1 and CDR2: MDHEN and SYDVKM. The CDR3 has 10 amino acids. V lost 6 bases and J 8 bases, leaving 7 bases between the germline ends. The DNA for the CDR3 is TGTGCCAGCAGCCACTCCGAAGCTTTCTTT. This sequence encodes CASSHSEAFF.

Written as DNA, the CDR3 is TGTGCCAGCACCACCGGTATAGGGACAGGGAACTATGGCTACACCTTC. It encodes CASTTGIGTGNYGYTF. The J gene is TRBJ1-2, the V gene TRBV28; TRBD1 agrees at 9 bases. CDR1 and CDR2 (germline): MDHEN, SYDVKM. V was clipped by 7 bases and J by 2 bases; unmatched bases: 11. CDR3 length: 16 residues.

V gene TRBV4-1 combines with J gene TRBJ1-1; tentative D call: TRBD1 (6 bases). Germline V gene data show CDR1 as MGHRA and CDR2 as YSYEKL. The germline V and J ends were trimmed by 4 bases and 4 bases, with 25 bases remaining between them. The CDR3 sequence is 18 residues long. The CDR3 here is CASSPSPLYTGQGTEAFF. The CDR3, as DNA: TGCGCCAGCAGCCCCTCTCCCCTCTATACAGGGCAGGGCACTGAAGCTTTCTTT.

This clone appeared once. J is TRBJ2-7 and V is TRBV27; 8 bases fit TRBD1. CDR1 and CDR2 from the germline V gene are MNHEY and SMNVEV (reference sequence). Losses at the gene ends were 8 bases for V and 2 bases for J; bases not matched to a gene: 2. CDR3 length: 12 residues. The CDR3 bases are TGTGCCAGCGGGACAGGAACCTACGAGCAGTACTTC. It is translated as CASGTGTYEQYF.

The CDR3 protein is CASSEVVAGPSYEQYF. The CDR3 DNA reads as TGCGCCAGCAGTGAGGTGGTGGCAGGCCCTTCCTACGAGCAGTACTTC. The V call is TRBV10-1, the J call TRBJ2-7; D is uncertain. This CDR3 is built from 16 residues. V was pared by 2 bases and J by 1 base, with 15 bases between. The germline gives CDR1 WNHNN, CDR2 SYGVQD (reference sequence).

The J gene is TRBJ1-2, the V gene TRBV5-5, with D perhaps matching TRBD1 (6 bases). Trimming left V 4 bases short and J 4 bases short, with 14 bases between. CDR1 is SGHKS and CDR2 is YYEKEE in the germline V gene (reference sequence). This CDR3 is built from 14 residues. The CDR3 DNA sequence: TGTGCCAGCAGCCTCTTGCTACAGGGCTATGGCTACACCTTC. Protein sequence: CASSLLLQGYGYTF.